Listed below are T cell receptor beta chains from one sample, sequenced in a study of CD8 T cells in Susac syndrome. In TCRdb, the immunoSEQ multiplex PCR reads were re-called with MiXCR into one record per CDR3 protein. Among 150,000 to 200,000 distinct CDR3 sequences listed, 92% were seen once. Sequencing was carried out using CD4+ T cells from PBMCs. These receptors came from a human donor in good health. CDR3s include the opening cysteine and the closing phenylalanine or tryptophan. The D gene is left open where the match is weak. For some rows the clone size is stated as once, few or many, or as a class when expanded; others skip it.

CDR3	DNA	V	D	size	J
CSARRVQDTQYF	TGCAGTGCTAGAAGGGTCCAAGATACGCAGTATTTT	TRBV20-1	-	-	TRBJ2-3
CASSPHRSNQPQHF	TGTGCCAGCAGTCCCCACCGTAGCAATCAGCCCCAGCATTTT	TRBV7-2	-	-	TRBJ1-5
CASSLGYTYGYTF	TGTGCCAGCAGCTTAGGCTACACCTATGGCTACACCTTC	TRBV7-2	-	-	TRBJ1-2
CASSGLAGESEQFF	TGTGCCAGCTCAGGACTAGCGGGGGAGAGTGAGCAGTTCTTC	TRBV7-6	TRBD2	-	TRBJ2-1
CASSLPGINYGYTF	TGTGCCAGCAGCTTACCAGGGATTAACTATGGCTACACCTTC	TRBV7-2	-	-	TRBJ1-2
CASSLGRSGDTEAFF	TGTGCCAGCAGCTTAGGAAGGTCTGGGGACACTGAAGCTTTCTTT	TRBV11-2	-	-	TRBJ1-1
CASSRDRGPREQYF	TGTGCCAGCAGCCGGGACAGGGGGCCTCGCGAGCAGTACTTC	TRBV2	TRBD1	-	TRBJ2-7
CASRTDLYTGELFF	TGTGCCAGTCGGACGGATCTCTACACCGGGGAGCTGTTTTTT	TRBV19	-	-	TRBJ2-2
CASSSDRNQPQHF	TGTGCCAGCAGCTCGGACAGGAATCAGCCCCAGCATTTT	TRBV2	TRBD1	-	TRBJ1-5
CASSYGPPSGNTIYF	TGTGCCAGCAGTTACGGTCCTCCGAGTGGAAACACCATATATTTT	TRBV6-5	-	-	TRBJ1-3
CASSIDPRPSSADTQYF	TGTGCCAGTAGTATAGACCCCCGACCGTCGTCGGCAGATACGCAGTATTTT	TRBV19	-	-	TRBJ2-3
CASSPVAGTGELFF	TGTGCCAGTAGTCCCGTCGCGGGGACCGGGGAGCTGTTTTTT	TRBV19	-	-	TRBJ2-2
CASSYSMGPMNTEAFF	TGTGCCAGCAGTTACTCGATGGGACCGATGAACACTGAAGCTTTCTTT	TRBV6-2/TRBV6-3	-	once	TRBJ1-1
CASSYWGPGANVLTF	TGTGCCAGCTCTTATTGGGGGCCTGGGGCCAACGTCCTGACTTTC	TRBV6-5	-	-	TRBJ2-6
CSARATAPLGLLPNYGYTF	TGCAGTGCTAGAGCCACGGCCCCCTTAGGGCTACTTCCCAACTATGGCTACACCTTC	TRBV20-1	-	-	TRBJ1-2
CASSLGQGVSITEAFF	TGTGCCAGCAGCCTCGGACAGGGGGTATCCATTACTGAAGCTTTCTTT	TRBV7-2	TRBD1	-	TRBJ1-1
CASSLFYRGDSYEQYF	TGTGCCAGCAGTTTATTCTACAGGGGCGACTCCTACGAGCAGTACTTC	TRBV28	TRBD1	once	TRBJ2-7
CASSLRAEGGYTF	TGCGCCAGCAGCTTGAGGGCCGAGGGGGGCTACACCTTC	TRBV5-1	-	-	TRBJ1-2
CASSKDRGDEQFF	TGTGCCAGCAGCAAAGACAGGGGGGATGAGCAGTTCTTC	TRBV11-2	TRBD1	-	TRBJ2-1
CASSYRDRAYEQYF	TGCGCCAGCAGTTACCGGGACAGAGCCTACGAGCAGTACTTC	TRBV5-1	TRBD1	-	TRBJ2-7
CASSPPGPGGTEAFF	TGTGCCAGCTCACCACCGGGGCCAGGGGGCACTGAAGCTTTCTTT	TRBV18	TRBD1	-	TRBJ1-1
CSARDRRRGNTGELFF	TGCAGTGCTAGAGATAGGAGGCGGGGGAACACCGGGGAGCTGTTTTTT	TRBV20-1	-	-	TRBJ2-2
CASSQDRDRAAFF	TGTGCCAGCAGCCAAGATCGGGACAGGGCAGCTTTCTTT	TRBV14	TRBD1	-	TRBJ1-1
CASSELEQNEQYF	TGTGCCAGCAGTGAATTGGAGCAGAACGAGCAGTACTTC	TRBV6-1	-	-	TRBJ2-7
CASSQGTGGYEQYF	TGTGCCAGCAGCCAAGGGACAGGGGGCTACGAGCAGTACTTC	TRBV3-1	TRBD1	-	TRBJ2-7
CATSGVTHNEQFF	TGTGCCACCAGTGGGGTCACCCACAATGAGCAGTTCTTC	TRBV24-1	-	-	TRBJ2-1
CASSPPTGAATNEKLFF	TGCGCCAGCAGCCCACCTACAGGAGCCGCAACTAATGAAAAACTGTTTTTT	TRBV4-1	-	-	TRBJ1-4
CAISKTGTSYEQYF	TGTGCCATCAGTAAGACGGGGACCTCCTACGAGCAGTACTTC	TRBV10-3	-	-	TRBJ2-7
CASSLLDYGYTF	TGTGCCAGCAGTTTATTGGATTATGGCTACACCTTC	TRBV28	-	-	TRBJ1-2
CASSLLGDRGRSVGTQYF	TGTGCCAGCAGCCTGTTAGGTGACAGGGGGCGCTCGGTCGGGACCCAGTACTTC	TRBV3-1	TRBD1	-	TRBJ2-5
CASTRWDQAEGNEQYF	TGTGCCAGCACCCGTTGGGACCAGGCTGAAGGTAACGAGCAGTACTTC	TRBV6-2/TRBV6-3	-	-	TRBJ2-7
CASSSRRHEQYF	TGCGCCAGCAGCTCTCGGCGTCACGAGCAGTACTTC	TRBV5-1	-	once	TRBJ2-7
CASSFGTGFLGYQETQYF	TGTGCCAGCAGCTTCGGGACAGGGTTTCTCGGGTACCAAGAGACCCAGTACTTC	TRBV7-2	TRBD1	few	TRBJ2-5